This T cell receptor (beta chain) was recorded in a study of blood T cell repertoires in COVID-19. Study background: Samples of COVID-19 (acute and convalescent) were obtained from the United States, Italy and Spain. From T cells, B-cell-depleted T cells, or PBMCs came the material, which was cDNA or gDNA.

In the authors' methods: The authors estimated nucleated cell counts from reference gene primer amplification. TCRdb's copy holds only in-frame clones and misses some; the assay was immunoSEQ multiplex PCR. V, J and clone size are taken as reported in that table, and D and trimming were inferred from the DNA itself. The sample shows tens of thousands of clones, 82% of them seen only once. J lost 5 bases, V lost 6 bases, and 4 bases had no gene match. This CDR3 spans 14 amino acids. Germline CDR1 and CDR2: ENHRY and SYGVKD. This receptor was identified in a man aged 45-65 years with active or convalescent COVID-19. Material: peripheral blood. This chain uses TRBV10-3 with TRBJ1-3, with 10 bases aligning to TRBD1. CDR3 residues: CAIRETGGRNTIYF. DNA for the CDR3: TGTGCCATCAGGGAGACAGGGGGCAGAAACACCATATATTTT.